The entry that follows covers one TCR beta chain sequence. No cognate antigen has been identified for it. The record has no base qualities; no much larger clone is one base away. This sample was taken from a study of cytomegalovirus exposure and HLA in healthy donors (dated by TCRdb to about 2017). Context from the whole study: An earlier analysis of approximately 640 of the donors reported about 250 Gb of sequence data and around 110 million unique TCR beta sequences from 150 million to 200 million T cells. On average, about 240,000 unique TCR beta nucleotide sequences were sequenced per donor among a few hundred genotyped donors of the cohort, with roughly 20% of those sequences being non-productive. HLA typing included class I and class II loci at four-digit resolution. In addition to the first cohort of approximately 670 subjects, a separate validation cohort of about 120 different subjects was used. Rather than drawing on any new phenotypic data, the later analysis identified candidate immune exposures from TCR beta sequences and the way those sequences occurred across donors. Typing coverage differed by locus: A, B, C, DRB1 and DQB1 were typed in about 620-640 donors, DQA1 in around 500, DPA1 in roughly 590, and DPB1 in approximately 450. In an earlier analysis of 550 to 700 of the donors, high-throughput TCR beta sequencing was used to judge whether each TCR beta V gene segment behaved as functional or pseudogenic. A handful of DR-DQ haplotypes were handled as single units for association and clustering because linkage in the cohort was strong. The study profiled the T cell repertoires of around 700 subjects by immunosequencing and related them to cytomegalovirus serostatus. The study combined high-throughput TCR immunosequencing, statistical association of individual TCRs with disease status, and machine learning to predict cytomegalovirus infection status. Every discovery cohort repertoire had been produced on one sequencing platform. The study aimed to test whether cataloging public T cell receptors could reveal signatures of past pathogen exposure. A later analysis re-examined previously published TCR beta repertoires from around 670 donors and added high-resolution HLA genotyping to investigate patterns of TCR occurrence. About 300 gigabases of sequencing data and some 85 million unique TCR sequences were included in an early release covering roughly 700 HLA-typed donors. Of the approximately 400 genotyped donors, approximately 82% fell in the genetic ancestry cluster associated with self-reported Caucasian donors. A later genetic analysis used genome-wide SNP genotypes for about 60% of the roughly 670 donors, treating that subset as a discovery cohort. Donor age, sex, ethnicity and CMV serostatus were compiled alongside the repertoire data. Broad study findings and their caveats: Because counts were too low, about 17 rarely observed V segments, including chromosome 9 orphons, were excluded from the earlier analysis of some 540 of the donors. In a later genetic analysis, fewer N-insertions in productive TCRs were reported among donors in an Asian-associated ancestry cluster than the approximately 630-donor mean. According to a later analysis, most CMV-associated TCR beta chains appeared to be HLA-restricted, and the HLA associations seemed to be driven largely by CMV exposure. A few of the identified cytomegalovirus-associated TCR beta chains were confirmed in vitro to be specific for cytomegalovirus antigens. Sequencing depth was assumed to be roughly uniform across donors in the presence/absence analyses, though that assumption may not hold. According to the authors, the approach could potentially be generalized to other disease states and immunological phenotypes. Assigning TCR associations to individual alleles was difficult when HLA alleles, especially DR and DQ, strongly co-occurred. Most TCR sequences were observed very rarely across donors, whereas some public TCRs were present in many individuals. Because some donors lacked HLA typing at each locus, the association tests relied only on the typed subset. Compared with equally common non-associated chains, HLA-associated TCR beta chains in a later analysis were more clonally expanded and had lower generation probabilities. At a false discovery rate of 0.05, a later analysis linked about 17,000 TCR beta sequences to specific HLA alleles. Several of the top co-occurrence clusters appeared to be linked to parvovirus B19, influenza, CMV and Epstein-Barr virus, according to a later analysis. An earlier analysis of several hundred of the donors showed that most TCR beta V segments appeared in productive rearrangements either about 90% or about 30% of the time, which broadly matched IMGT annotations. In a later analysis, TCR association rates were found to vary across HLA loci, with the most associated TCRs seen for DRB1 alleles and the fewest for HLA-C alleles. A cluster of highly shared sequence variants was judged likely to be a technical artifact of the sequencing pipeline. CMV serostatus was the only immune exposure information available for the cohort. Cytomegalovirus status was reported to be diagnosed by the classifier with high specificity and sensitivity in both the original and validation cohorts. Because the 87-base-pair reads could not distinguish some IMGT-functional V segments, including TRBV6-2 and TRBV6-3, those segments were excluded. The study gave a list of about 150 TCR beta chains associated with cytomegalovirus. Linkage disequilibrium might explain the correlated functional status among segregating V segments, but an unknown experimental factor could not be ruled out. An association between a missense DCLRE1C variant and V-gene and J-gene trimming of TCR beta chains was found in a later genetic analysis and replicated in an independent cohort. The cohort was sequenced for TCR beta chains only, and without alpha or paired-chain data the features that could be detected were limited. A further reported finding was that TCR beta sequences accurately predicted the HLA-A and HLA-B alleles for most subjects in the first cohort.

The cohort comprised hundreds of healthy bone marrow donors. Cohort members were all nominally healthy when sampled, although unrecorded immune exposures were likely present. The donor tested CMV seronegative and was one of the 352 seronegative cohort members. A peripheral blood sample was provided by each donor, and peripheral blood mononuclear cells were used for TCR beta sequencing. Genomic DNA extraction from the blood cell samples was performed with the Qiagen DNeasy Blood Extraction Kit. In the germline V gene (reference sequence), CDR1 corresponds to SEHNR and CDR2 to FQNEAQ. Germline trimming: 4 bases from V, 1 base from J; junction bases outside gene matches: 2. Including the terminal cysteine and phenylalanine, the CDR3 comprises 15 residues. Only the CDR3 part of the read is kept: 45 bases, read in frame from the first base. Receptor amplification or capture employed the immunoSEQ multiplex PCR assay. For the multiplex PCR, a mixture combining 60 forward primers for TCR Vbeta segments and 13 reverse primers for TCR Jbeta segments was used. The CDR3 region of rearranged TCR beta genes was amplified from genomic DNA with a multiplex PCR assay. The amplified TCR beta libraries were sequenced on the Illumina HiSeq System as 87-base-pair reads. The original methods were these. A later analysis tallied approximately 87 million unique TCR beta chains across the approximately 670 repertoires, and some 12 million of those chains were shared by two or more donors. A nearest-neighbor algorithm error-corrected the raw reads and collapsed the reads into unique sequences, merging closely related sequences to remove PCR and sequencing errors. To assign V, D and J gene segments, CDR3 sequences were aligned to IMGT reference sequences. For a sequence to be retained, a match of at least six nucleotides was required to both a V gene segment and a J gene segment. Rearrangements were classified as productive when the CDR3 lacked stop codons and remained in frame with V and J, and all other rearrangements were classified as non-productive. Following IMGT convention, CDR3 was defined as the stretch from the second conserved V-encoded cysteine up to the conserved J-encoded phenylalanine. The earlier analysis of 450 to 750 of the donors excluded any sequence lacking an unambiguous match to a single V gene segment. In an earlier analysis of a few hundred of the donors, a V segment was called functional when productive rearrangements were above 56.7%, and segregating when the standard deviation between donors exceeded 5%. To diagnose cytomegalovirus status from the catalog of TCR beta chain sequences, a statistical classification framework was built. V and J gene assignment, in a later analysis, came from comparing TCR nucleotide sequences with IMGT/GENE-DB human TR gene sequences. The TCRdist pipeline was used in a later analysis to assign CDR3 sequences and most-parsimonious VDJ recombination scenarios. A later analysis defined each TCR beta chain by its CDR3 amino acid sequence plus V-gene family, and excluded reads lacking a unique V-gene family. As a way to deal with suspected cross-contamination and a sequencing artifact, a later analysis dropped hundreds of nucleotide sequences that were highly shared and had low generation probability. A later analysis calculated a clonal expansion index for each public chain from normalized within-repertoire ranks of inferred template counts. In a later analysis, generation probabilities were computed with a VDJ recombination model fitted to out-of-frame rearrangements, and the resulting probabilities were checked against IGoR. In a later analysis, TCR-TCR, TCR-HLA and TCR-CMV co-occurrence was scored with hypergeometric tests, and a repertoire-size bias correction was applied to TCR pairs. False discovery rates were estimated in a later analysis by permuting HLA or CMV assignments 20 times. A later analysis grouped co-occurring TCRs with DBSCAN, adding TCRdist sequence similarity when clustering within HLA-allele-positive subsets. Repertoires with fewer than 30,000 or more than 120,000 public chains, plus five repertoires with anomalous nucleotide sharing, were excluded from co-occurrence clustering. TCRdb limited this immuneACCESS table to in-frame rearrangements with V and J called. A share of clones is missing; checked studies link under half to unresolved V genes, and the rest is unexplained. That table is the source of V, J and clone size, and D and trimming were worked out from the DNA. Within this sample are 150,000 to 200,000 clones, with more than 65% of them counted one time only. The top ten clones comprise roughly 1.5% of the sample.

The V gene is TRBV7-9 and the J gene is TRBJ2-3; TRBD2 aligns with 10 central bases. The source is a male donor in good health and CMV-seronegative. Sequenced input: PBMCs. The DNA is as follows: TGTGCCAGCAGCTGGACTAGCGGAGGCACAGATACGCAGTATTTT. The encoded protein is CASSWTSGGTDTQYF. This CDR3, with the reference TRBV7-9 and TRBJ2-3 proteins standing in past its ends, gives the full variable domain DTGVSQNPRHKITKRGQNVTFRCDPISEHNRLYWYRQTLGQGPEFLTYFQNEAQLEKSRLLSDRFSAERPKGSFSTLEIQRTEQGDSAMYLCASSWTSGGTDTQYFGPGTRLTVL.